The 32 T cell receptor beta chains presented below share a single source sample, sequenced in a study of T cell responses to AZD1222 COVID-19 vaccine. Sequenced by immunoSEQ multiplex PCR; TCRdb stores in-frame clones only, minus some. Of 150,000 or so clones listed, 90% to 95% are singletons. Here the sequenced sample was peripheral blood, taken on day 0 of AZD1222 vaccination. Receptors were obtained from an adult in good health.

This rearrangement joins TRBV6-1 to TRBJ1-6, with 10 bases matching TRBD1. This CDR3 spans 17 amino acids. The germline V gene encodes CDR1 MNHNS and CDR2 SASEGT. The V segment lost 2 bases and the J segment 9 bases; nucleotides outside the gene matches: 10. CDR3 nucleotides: TGTGCCAGCAGTGAACTCGGGACAGGGGCTTTCCGTTCACCCCTCCACTTT. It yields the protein CASSELGTGAFRSPLHF.

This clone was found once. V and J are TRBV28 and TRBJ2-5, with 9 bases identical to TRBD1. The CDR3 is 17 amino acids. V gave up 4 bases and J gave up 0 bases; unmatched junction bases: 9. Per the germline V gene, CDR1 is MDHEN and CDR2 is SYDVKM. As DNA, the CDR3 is TGTGCCAGCAGTTCCACATTCGGACAGGGGTACCAAGAGACCCAGTACTTC. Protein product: CASSSTFGQGYQETQYF.

Written as DNA, the CDR3 is TGCAGCGTGGAAATGACAGGACACCAAGAGACCCAGTACTTC. As protein: CSVEMTGHQETQYF. This sequence joins TRBV29-1 and TRBJ2-5; the D gene is possibly TRBD1 (6 bases). The CDR3 totals 14 residues. V lost 6 bases and J lost 0, with 14 bases in between. The V gene's germline CDR1 is SQVTM and CDR2 ANQGSEA.

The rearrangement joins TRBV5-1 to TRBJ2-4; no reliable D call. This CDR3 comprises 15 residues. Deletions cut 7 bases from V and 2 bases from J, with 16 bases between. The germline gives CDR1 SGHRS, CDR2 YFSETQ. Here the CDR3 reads CASSRVPDPKNIQYF. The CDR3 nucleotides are TGCGCCAGCTCTAGAGTCCCAGACCCCAAAAACATTCAGTACTTC.

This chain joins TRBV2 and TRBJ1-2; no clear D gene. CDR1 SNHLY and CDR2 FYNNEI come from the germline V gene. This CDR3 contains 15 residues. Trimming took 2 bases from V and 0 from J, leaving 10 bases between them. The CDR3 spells CASSERFGSNYGYTF. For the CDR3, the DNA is TGTGCCAGCAGTGAAAGGTTTGGATCTAACTATGGCTACACCTTC.

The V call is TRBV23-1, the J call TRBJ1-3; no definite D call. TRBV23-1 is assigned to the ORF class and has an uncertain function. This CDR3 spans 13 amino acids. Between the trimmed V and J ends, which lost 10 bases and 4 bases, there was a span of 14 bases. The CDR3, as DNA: TGCGCCACCCCAGTAGGATACGGAAACACCATATATTTT. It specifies CATPVGYGNTIYF.

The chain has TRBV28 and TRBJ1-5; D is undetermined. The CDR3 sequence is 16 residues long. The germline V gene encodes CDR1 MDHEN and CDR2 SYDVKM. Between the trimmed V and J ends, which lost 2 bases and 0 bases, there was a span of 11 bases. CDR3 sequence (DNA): TGTGCCAGCAGTTTAAAAGGCATTTATAGCAATCAGCCCCAGCATTTT. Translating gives CASSLKGIYSNQPQHF.

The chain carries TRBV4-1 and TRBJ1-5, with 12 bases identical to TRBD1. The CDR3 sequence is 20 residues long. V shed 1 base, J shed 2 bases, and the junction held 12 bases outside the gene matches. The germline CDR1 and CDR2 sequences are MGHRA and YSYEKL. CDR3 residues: CASSQGLGTGGVGGNQPQHF. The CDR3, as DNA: TGCGCCAGCAGCCAAGGCCTAGGGACAGGGGGCGTTGGTGGCAATCAGCCCCAGCATTTT.

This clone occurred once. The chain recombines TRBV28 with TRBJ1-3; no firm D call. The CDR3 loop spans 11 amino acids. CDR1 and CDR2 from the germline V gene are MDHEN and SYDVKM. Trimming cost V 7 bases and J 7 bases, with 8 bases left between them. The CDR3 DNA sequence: TGTGCCAGCATCCAAGGGAACACCATATATTTT. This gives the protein CASIQGNTIYF.

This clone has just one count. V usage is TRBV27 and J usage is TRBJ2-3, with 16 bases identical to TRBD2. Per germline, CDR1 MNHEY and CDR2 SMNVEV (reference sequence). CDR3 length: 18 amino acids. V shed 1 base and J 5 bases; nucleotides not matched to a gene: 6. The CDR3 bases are TGTGCCAGCAGTTTATTGGGGACTAGCGGGGGGGAAAGAGATACGCAGTATTTT. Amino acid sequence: CASSLLGTSGGERDTQYF.

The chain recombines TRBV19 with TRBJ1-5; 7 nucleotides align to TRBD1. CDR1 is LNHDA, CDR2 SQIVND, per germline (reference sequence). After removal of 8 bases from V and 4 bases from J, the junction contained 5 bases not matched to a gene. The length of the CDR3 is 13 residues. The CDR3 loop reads CASGGGQNQPQHF. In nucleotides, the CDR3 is TGTGCCAGTGGGGGGGGACAGAATCAGCCCCAGCATTTT.

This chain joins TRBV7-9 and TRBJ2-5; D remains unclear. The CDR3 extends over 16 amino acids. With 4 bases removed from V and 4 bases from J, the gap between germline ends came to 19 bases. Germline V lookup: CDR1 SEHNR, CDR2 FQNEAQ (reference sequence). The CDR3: CASSSHASGVRETQYF. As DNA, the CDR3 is TGTGCCAGCAGCTCGCACGCTAGTGGGGTCCGAGAGACCCAGTACTTC. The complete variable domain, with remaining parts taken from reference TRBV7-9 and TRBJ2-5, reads DTGVSQNPRHKITKRGQNVTFRCDPISEHNRLYWYRQTLGQGPEFLTYFQNEAQLEKSRLLSDRFSAERPKGSFSTLEIQRTEQGDSAMYLCASSSHASGVRETQYFGPGTRLLVL.

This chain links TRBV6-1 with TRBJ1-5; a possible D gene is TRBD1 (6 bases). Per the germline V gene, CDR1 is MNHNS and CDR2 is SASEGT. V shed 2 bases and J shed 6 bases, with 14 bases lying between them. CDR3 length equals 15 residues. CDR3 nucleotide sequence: TGTGCCAGCAGTGAACGCCCGGTACAGGGTCAGCCCCAGCATTTT. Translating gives CASSERPVQGQPQHF.

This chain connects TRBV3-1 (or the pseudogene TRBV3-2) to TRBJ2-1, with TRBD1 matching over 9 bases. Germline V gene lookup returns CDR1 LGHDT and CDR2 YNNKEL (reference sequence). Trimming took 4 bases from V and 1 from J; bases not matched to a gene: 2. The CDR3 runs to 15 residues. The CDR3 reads CASSPTGGSYNEQFF. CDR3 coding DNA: TGTGCCAGCAGCCCGACAGGGGGATCCTACAATGAGCAGTTCTTC.

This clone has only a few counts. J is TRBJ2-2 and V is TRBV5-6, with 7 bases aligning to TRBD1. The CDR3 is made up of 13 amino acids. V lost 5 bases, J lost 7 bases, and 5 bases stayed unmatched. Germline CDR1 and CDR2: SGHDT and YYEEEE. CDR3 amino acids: CASSRQGGGELFF. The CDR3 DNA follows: TGTGCCAGCAGTAGACAGGGCGGCGGGGAGCTGTTTTTT.

The DNA for the CDR3 is TGTGCCAGCAGACCAACAGGGGGCTCTGGCTACACCTTC. It yields the protein CASRPTGGSGYTF. The rearrangement joins TRBV7-9 to TRBJ1-2; TRBD1 agrees at 9 bases. Trimming at V came to 6 bases and at J to 7 bases, leaving 6 bases not matched to a gene. The CDR3 has 13 residues. Germline loops: CDR1 SEHNR, CDR2 FQNEAQ (reference sequence).

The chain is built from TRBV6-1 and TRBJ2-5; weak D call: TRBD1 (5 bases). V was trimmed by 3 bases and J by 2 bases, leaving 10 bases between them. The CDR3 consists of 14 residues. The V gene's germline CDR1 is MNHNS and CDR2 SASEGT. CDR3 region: CASSEGLLQETQYF. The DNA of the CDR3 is TGTGCCAGCAGTGAGGGGCTATTACAAGAGACCCAGTACTTC.

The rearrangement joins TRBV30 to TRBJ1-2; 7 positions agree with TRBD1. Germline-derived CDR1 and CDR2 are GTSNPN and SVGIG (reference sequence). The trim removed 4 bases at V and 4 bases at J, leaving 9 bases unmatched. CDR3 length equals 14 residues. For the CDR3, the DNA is TGTGCCTGGACCGGGACAGCATCGGGCTATGGCTACACCTTC. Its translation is CAWTGTASGYGYTF.

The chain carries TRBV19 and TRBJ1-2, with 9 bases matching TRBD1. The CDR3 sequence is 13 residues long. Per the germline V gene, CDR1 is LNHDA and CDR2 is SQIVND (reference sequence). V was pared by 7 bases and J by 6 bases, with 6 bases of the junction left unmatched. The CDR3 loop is CASISRDRDGYTF. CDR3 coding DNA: TGTGCCAGTATCTCCCGGGACAGGGATGGCTACACCTTC. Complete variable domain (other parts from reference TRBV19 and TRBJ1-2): DGGITQSPKYLFRKEGQNVTLSCEQNLNHDAMYWYRQDPGQGLRLIYYSQIVNDFQKGDIAEGYSVSREKKESFPLTVTSAQKNPTAFYLCASISRDRDGYTFGSGTRLTVV.

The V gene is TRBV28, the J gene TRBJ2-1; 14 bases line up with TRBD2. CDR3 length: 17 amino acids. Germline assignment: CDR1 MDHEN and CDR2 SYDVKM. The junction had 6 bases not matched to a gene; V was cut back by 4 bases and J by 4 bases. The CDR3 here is CASSSLTSGGVYNEQFF. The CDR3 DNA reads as TGTGCCAGCAGTTCCTTGACTAGCGGGGGGGTATACAATGAGCAGTTCTTC.

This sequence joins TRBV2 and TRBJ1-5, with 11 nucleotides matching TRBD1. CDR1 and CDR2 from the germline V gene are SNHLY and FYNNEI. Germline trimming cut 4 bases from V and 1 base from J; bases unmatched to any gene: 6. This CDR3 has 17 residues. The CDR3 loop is CASSGTGGLGSNQPQHF. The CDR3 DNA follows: TGTGCCAGCAGTGGGACAGGGGGCTTGGGCAGCAATCAGCCCCAGCATTTT.

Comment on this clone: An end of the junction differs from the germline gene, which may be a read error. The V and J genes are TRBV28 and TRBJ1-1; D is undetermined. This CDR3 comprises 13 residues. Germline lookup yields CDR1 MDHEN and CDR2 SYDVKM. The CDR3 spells CASRLSGNTEAFF. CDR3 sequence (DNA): TGTGCCAGCAGGTTATCTGGGAACACTGAAGCTTTCTTT.

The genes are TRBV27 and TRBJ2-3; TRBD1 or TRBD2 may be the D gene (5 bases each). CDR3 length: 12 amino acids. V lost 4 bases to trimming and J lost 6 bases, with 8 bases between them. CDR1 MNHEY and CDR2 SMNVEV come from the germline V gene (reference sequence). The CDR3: CASSSGADTQYF. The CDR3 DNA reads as TGTGCCAGCAGTTCCGGGGCCGATACGCAGTATTTT.

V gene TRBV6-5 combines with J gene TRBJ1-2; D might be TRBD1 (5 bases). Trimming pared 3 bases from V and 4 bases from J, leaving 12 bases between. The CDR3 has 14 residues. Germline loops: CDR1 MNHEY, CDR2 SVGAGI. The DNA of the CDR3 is TGTGCCAGCAGTTATTACAGGTCGGGCTATGGCTACACCTTC. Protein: CASSYYRSGYGYTF.

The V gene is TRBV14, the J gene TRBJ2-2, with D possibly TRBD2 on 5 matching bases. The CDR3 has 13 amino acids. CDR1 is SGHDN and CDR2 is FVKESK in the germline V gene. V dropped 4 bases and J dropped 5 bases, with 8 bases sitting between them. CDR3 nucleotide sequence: TGTGCCAGCAGCCGACTAAAAACCGGGGAGCTGTTTTTT. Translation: CASSRLKTGELFF.

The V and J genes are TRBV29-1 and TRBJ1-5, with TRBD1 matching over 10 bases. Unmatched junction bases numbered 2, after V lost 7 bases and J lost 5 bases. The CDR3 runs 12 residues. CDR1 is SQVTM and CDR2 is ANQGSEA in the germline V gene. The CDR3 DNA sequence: TGCAGCGCGGGGACAGGGGATCAGCCCCAGCATTTT. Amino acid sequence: CSAGTGDQPQHF.

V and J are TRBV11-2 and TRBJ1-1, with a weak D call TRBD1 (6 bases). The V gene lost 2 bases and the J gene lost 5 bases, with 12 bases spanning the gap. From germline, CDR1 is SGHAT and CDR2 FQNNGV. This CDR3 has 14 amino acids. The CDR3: CASSLIRGGTEAFF. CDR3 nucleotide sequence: TGTGCCAGCAGCTTAATAAGGGGGGGGACTGAAGCTTTCTTT. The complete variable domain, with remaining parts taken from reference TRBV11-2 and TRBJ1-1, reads EAGVAQSPRYKIIEKRQSVAFWCNPISGHATLYWYQQILGQGPKLLIQFQNNGVVDDSQLPKDRFSAERLKGVDSTLKIQPAKLEDSAVYLCASSLIRGGTEAFFGQGTRLTVV.

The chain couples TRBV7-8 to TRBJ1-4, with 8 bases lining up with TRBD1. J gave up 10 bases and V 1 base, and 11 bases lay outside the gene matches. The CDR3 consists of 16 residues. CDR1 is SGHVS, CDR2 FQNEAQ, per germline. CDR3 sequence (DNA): TGTGCCAGCAGCTTAGTTCGGACAGGGCGATTCGGAAAACTGTTTTTT. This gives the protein CASSLVRTGRFGKLFF. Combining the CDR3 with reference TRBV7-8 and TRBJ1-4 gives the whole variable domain GAGVSQSPRYKVAKRGQDVALRCDPISGHVSLFWYQQALGQGPEFLTYFQNEAQLDKSGLPSDRFFAERPEGSVSTLKIQRTQQEDSAVYLCASSLVRTGRFGKLFFGSGTQLSVL.

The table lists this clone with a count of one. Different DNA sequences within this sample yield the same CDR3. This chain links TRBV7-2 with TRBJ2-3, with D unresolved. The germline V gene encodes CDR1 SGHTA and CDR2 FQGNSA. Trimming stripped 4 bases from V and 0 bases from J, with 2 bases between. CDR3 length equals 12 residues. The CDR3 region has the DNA TGTGCCAGCAGCTCCAGCACAGATACGCAGTATTTT. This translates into CASSSSTDTQYF.

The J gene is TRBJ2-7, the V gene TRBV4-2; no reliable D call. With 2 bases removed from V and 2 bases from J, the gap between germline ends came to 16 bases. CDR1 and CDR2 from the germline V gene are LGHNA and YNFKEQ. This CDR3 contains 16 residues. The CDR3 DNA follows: TGTGCCAGCAGCCAACGCGCTGGGTTTATTACCTACGAGCAGTACTTC. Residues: CASSQRAGFITYEQYF.

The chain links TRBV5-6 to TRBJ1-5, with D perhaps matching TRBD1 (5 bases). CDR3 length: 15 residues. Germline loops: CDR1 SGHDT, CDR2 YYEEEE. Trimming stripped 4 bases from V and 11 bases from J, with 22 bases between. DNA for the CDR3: TGTGCCAGCAGCAAGGGGCCGAACGGCGAAGGGGCCCAGCATTTT. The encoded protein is CASSKGPNGEGAQHF.

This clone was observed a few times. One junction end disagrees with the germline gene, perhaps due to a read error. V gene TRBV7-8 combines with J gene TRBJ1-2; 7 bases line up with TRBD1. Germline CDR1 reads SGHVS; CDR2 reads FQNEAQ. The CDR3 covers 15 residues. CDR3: CASSLGDRLNYGYTF. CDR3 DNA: TGTGCCAGCAGTTTAGGGGACAGACTTAACTATGGCTACACCTTC.